The T cell receptor (beta chain) described here comes from a study of neoadjuvant anti-PD-1 for oral cavity cancer. For the study at large: Non-progressing patients received a fourth nivolumab dose near day 43, then surgery on days 50-56.

Data came from immunoSEQ multiplex PCR; TCRdb stores just in-frame clones and leaves some out. This sample has around 9,700 clones, with 52% found just once. J lost 8 bases, V lost 0 bases, and 5 bases had no gene match. Looked up from germline, CDR1 is SGHNT and CDR2 is YYREEE (reference sequence). The CDR3 consists of 15 residues. This TCR derives from a person aged 35-79 years with oral cavity squamous cell carcinoma. This chain connects TRBV5-4 to TRBJ1-6, with TRBD1 matching 7 bases. Here the sequenced sample was tumor tissue, taken before nivolumab (anti-PD-1) treatment. The CDR3: CASSLGGGSDSPLHF. The CDR3 DNA reads TGTGCCAGCAGCTTGGGAGGGGGCTCTGATTCACCCCTCCACTTT.